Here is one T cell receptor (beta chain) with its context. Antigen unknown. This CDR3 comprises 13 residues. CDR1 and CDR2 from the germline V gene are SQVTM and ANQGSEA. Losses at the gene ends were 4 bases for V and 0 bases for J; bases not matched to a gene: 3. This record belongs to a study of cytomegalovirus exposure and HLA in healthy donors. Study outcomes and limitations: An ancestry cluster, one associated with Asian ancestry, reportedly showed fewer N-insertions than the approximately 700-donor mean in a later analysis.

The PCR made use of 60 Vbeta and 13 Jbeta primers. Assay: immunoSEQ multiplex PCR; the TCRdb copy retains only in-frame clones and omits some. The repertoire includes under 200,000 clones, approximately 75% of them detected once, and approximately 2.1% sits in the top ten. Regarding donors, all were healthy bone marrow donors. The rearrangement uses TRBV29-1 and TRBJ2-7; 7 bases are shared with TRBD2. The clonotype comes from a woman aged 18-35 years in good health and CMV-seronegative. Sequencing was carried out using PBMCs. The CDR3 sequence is CSVVSGFSYEQYF. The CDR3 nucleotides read TGCAGCGTTGTTAGCGGGTTCTCCTACGAGCAGTACTTC.